Presented here are 8 T cell receptor beta chains from one specimen sequenced in a study of T cell responses to AZD1222 COVID-19 vaccine. Data came from immunoSEQ multiplex PCR; TCRdb stores just in-frame clones and leaves some out. The data show some 120,000 clones, around 89% seen once. The sequenced sample was peripheral blood, obtained on day 0 of AZD1222 vaccination. The receptors here all came from an adult in good health.

The rearrangement joins TRBV7-9 to TRBJ1-4; maybe TRBD1 (5 bases). V was pared by 4 bases and J by 7 bases, with 10 bases between. CDR1 SEHNR and CDR2 FQNEAQ come from the germline V gene (reference sequence). The CDR3 totals 13 residues. The CDR3 reads CASSSQGGEKLFF. The CDR3 bases are TGTGCCAGCAGCTCTCAGGGTGGTGAAAAACTGTTTTTT.

This rearrangement joins TRBV5-1 to TRBJ2-3; tentative D call: TRBD1 (5 bases). Germline CDR1 and CDR2: SGHRS and YFSETQ. There are 18 residues in the CDR3. Trimming took off 2 bases at V and 0 bases at J, with 19 bases between the two ends. The CDR3 spells CASSFWGLGLSSTDTQYF. CDR3 DNA sequence: TGCGCCAGCAGCTTTTGGGGCCTTGGGCTGTCTAGCACAGATACGCAGTATTTT. Using reference TRBV5-1 and TRBJ2-3 for the parts outside the CDR3, the full variable domain is KAGVTQTPRYLIKTRGQQVTLSCSPISGHRSVSWYQQTPGQGLQFLFEYFSETQRNKGNFPGRFSGRQFSNSRSEMNVSTLELGDSALYLCASSFWGLGLSSTDTQYFGPGTRLTVL.

The V call is TRBV4-3, the J call TRBJ1-5; D is perhaps TRBD1 (5 bases). Germline lookup yields CDR1 LGHNA and CDR2 YSLEER. This CDR3 has 14 amino acids. V gave up 0 bases and J gave up 5 bases, with 8 bases separating them. The CDR3 spells CASSQDGGDQPQHF. In nucleotides, the CDR3 is TGCGCCAGCAGCCAAGATGGAGGGGATCAGCCCCAGCATTTT.

V is TRBV14 and J is TRBJ2-7; 10 bases match TRBD2. From germline, CDR1 is SGHDN and CDR2 FVKESK. Trimming cost V 1 base and J 3 bases; bases outside gene matches: 3. The CDR3 consists of 15 residues. The CDR3, as DNA: TGTGCCAGCAGCCAAGGACTAGCGGGTGTCTACGAGCAGTACTTC. This encodes CASSQGLAGVYEQYF.

This chain connects TRBV5-1 to TRBJ2-7; D might be TRBD1 or TRBD2, each matching 5 bases. The germline V gene has CDR1 SGHRS and CDR2 YFSETQ. The CDR3 is 16 residues long. Trimming pared 5 bases from V and 2 bases from J, leaving 20 bases between. CDR3 DNA: TGCGCCAGCAGTCTATACGTGGGGACGTCGGCCTACGAGCAGTACTTC. Protein: CASSLYVGTSAYEQYF.

J is TRBJ1-1 and V is TRBV18; the D is unclear. The germline gives CDR1 KGHSH, CDR2 LQKENI. The CDR3 consists of 15 residues. Trimming shortened V by 0 bases and J by 1 base, and 9 bases separated the two germline ends. The chain's CDR3 is CASSPPGFGNTEAFF. In nucleotides, the CDR3 is TGTGCCAGCTCACCACCGGGGTTCGGGAACACTGAAGCTTTCTTT.

The chain uses TRBV9 and TRBJ2-4, with D tentatively TRBD2 (6 bases). With 4 bases removed from V and 6 bases from J, the gap between germline ends came to 14 bases. The CDR3 is made up of 14 amino acids. CDR1 and CDR2 (germline): SGDLS, YYNGEE. CDR3 residues: CASSPWEVANIQYF. CDR3 sequence (DNA): TGTGCCAGCAGCCCTTGGGAGGTAGCAAACATTCAGTACTTC.

This clone has just a few counts. This chain uses TRBV5-1 with TRBJ1-2; D gene ambiguous. The CDR3 extends over 13 amino acids. Germline CDR1 and CDR2: SGHRS and YFSETQ. V lost 4 bases to trimming and J lost 3 bases, with 10 bases between them. CDR3 protein: CASSGTLDYGYTF. Written as DNA, the CDR3 is TGCGCCAGCAGCGGTACATTAGACTATGGCTACACCTTC.